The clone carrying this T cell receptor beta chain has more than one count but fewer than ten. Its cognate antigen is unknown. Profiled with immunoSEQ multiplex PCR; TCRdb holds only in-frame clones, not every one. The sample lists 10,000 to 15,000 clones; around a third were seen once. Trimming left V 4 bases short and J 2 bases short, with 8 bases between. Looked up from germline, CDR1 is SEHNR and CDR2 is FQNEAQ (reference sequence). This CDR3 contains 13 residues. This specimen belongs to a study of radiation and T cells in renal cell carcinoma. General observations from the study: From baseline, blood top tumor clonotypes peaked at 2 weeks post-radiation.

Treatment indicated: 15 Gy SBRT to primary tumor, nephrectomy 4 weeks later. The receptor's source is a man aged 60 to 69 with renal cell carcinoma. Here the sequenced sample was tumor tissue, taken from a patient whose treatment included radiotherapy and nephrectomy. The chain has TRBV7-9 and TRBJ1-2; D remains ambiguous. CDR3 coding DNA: TGTGCCAGCAGCTGGACCACCAACTATGGCTACACCTTC. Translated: CASSWTTNYGYTF.